The rows below give T cell receptor beta chains drawn from one sample of a study of CD8+ T cells in alopecia areata. TCRdb's table, derived via immunoSEQ multiplex PCR, lists solely in-frame clones and lacks some. This table holds 120,000 to 150,000 clones, approximately 80% found once. Source: CD8+ T cells sorted from blood, taken at week 4, from a patient treated with tofacitinib. The receptor source for this set is a human donor with alopecia areata. Each CDR3 is given with its conserved first and last residue. The D gene is left open where the match is weak. Only some rows state a clone size, as once, few, many or a class for expanded clones.

CASTSIRRRSEQFF	TGTGCCAGCACCTCAATACGCCGACGGAGTGAGCAGTTCTTC	TRBJ2-1	-	-	TRBV14
CSVVLANVLTF	TGCAGCGTGGTATTGGCCAACGTCCTGACTTTC	TRBJ2-6	-	-	TRBV29-1
CASSLDGYHTDTQYF	TGTGCCAGCAGCTTAGACGGCTACCACACAGATACGCAGTATTTT	TRBJ2-3	few	-	TRBV7-9
CASSLRSNTGELFF	TGTGCCAGCAGCTTAAGGTCGAACACCGGGGAGCTGTTTTTT	TRBJ2-2	-	-	TRBV7-8
CASSYSGDLYGYTF	TGTGCCAGCAGCTACTCAGGGGACCTCTATGGCTACACCTTC	TRBJ1-2	-	-	TRBV7-8
CASSPDSYEQYF	TGCGCCAGCAGCCCTGACAGCTACGAGCAGTACTTC	TRBJ2-7	-	-	TRBV5-1
CASSLRTGYEQYF	TGTGCCAGCAGCTTACGGACGGGATACGAGCAGTACTTC	TRBJ2-7	-	-	TRBV7-9
CASSGRDGNTDTQYF	TGTGCCAGCAGCGGACGGGACGGAAACACAGATACGCAGTATTTT	TRBJ2-3	-	-	TRBV7-9
CASSPPGLQETQYF	TGTGCCAGCTCACCTCCGGGACTACAAGAGACCCAGTACTTC	TRBJ2-5	-	TRBD2	TRBV18
CSASGTGVAETQYF	TGCAGCGCATCCGGGACAGGGGTTGCGGAGACCCAGTACTTC	TRBJ2-5	-	TRBD1	TRBV29-1
CASSYHRGTDEQYF	TGTGCCAGCAGCTACCACAGGGGGACCGACGAGCAGTACTTC	TRBJ2-7	once	TRBD1	TRBV7-8
CASSFYRTLYNSPLHF	TGTGCCAGCAGTTTTTACAGGACCCTCTATAATTCACCCCTCCACTTT	TRBJ1-6	-	-	TRBV27
CASSLRRPYIFYNEQFF	TGTGCCAGCAGTTTACGACGCCCTTATATTTTTTACAATGAGCAGTTCTTC	TRBJ2-1	-	-	TRBV28
CASSLDGDTDTQYF	TGTGCCAGCAGCTTAGACGGAGACACAGATACGCAGTATTTT	TRBJ2-3	-	-	TRBV7-9
CAKQGDTQYF	TGTGCCAAGCAGGGAGATACGCAGTATTTT	TRBJ2-3	few	-	TRBV2
CASSYSIGGEAFF	TGTGCCAGCAGTTACTCGATTGGGGGAGAAGCTTTCTTT	TRBJ1-1	-	-	TRBV6-5
CASRPPGNYEQYF	TGCGCCAGCAGGCCACCGGGAAACTACGAGCAGTACTTC	TRBJ2-7	-	-	TRBV4-1
CATSSEPPQDSYEQYF	TGTGCCACCAGCAGCGAACCACCGCAAGATTCCTACGAGCAGTACTTC	TRBJ2-7	-	-	TRBV15
CASSYGAGGTDTQYF	TGTGCCAGCAGTTACGGGGCAGGCGGGACAGATACGCAGTATTTT	TRBJ2-3	-	-	TRBV6-5
CASSFRTGNTGELFF	TGCGCCAGCAGCTTTCGGACAGGGAACACCGGGGAGCTGTTTTTT	TRBJ2-2	-	TRBD1	TRBV5-1
CASSVWGTSYNEQFF	TGTGCCAGCAGCGTATGGGGGACAAGCTACAATGAGCAGTTCTTC	TRBJ2-1	-	-	TRBV9
CSVGDSSYEQYF	TGCAGCGTGGGGGACAGCTCATACGAGCAGTACTTC	TRBJ2-7	-	TRBD1	TRBV29-1
CASTIAGGTDTQYF	TGTGCCAGCACCATAGCTGGGGGCACAGATACGCAGTATTTT	TRBJ2-3	-	-	TRBV28
CASSEAVTYEQYF	TGTGCCAGCAGTGAAGCGGTGACCTACGAGCAGTACTTC	TRBJ2-7	-	-	TRBV25-1
CASTGERGAITDTQYF	TGTGCCAGCACCGGGGAGCGGGGAGCGATCACAGATACGCAGTATTTT	TRBJ2-3	-	TRBD2	TRBV5-6
CASSQRTTSDSYEQYF	TGCGCCAGCAGCCAACGTACTACTAGCGACTCCTACGAGCAGTACTTC	TRBJ2-7	-	TRBD2	TRBV4-1
CASRQGSTEAFF	TGTGCCAGCAGACAGGGTAGCACTGAAGCTTTCTTT	TRBJ1-1	-	-	TRBV2
CASSVGQGAYEQYF	TGTGCCAGCAGTGTGGGACAGGGGGCCTACGAGCAGTACTTC	TRBJ2-7	-	TRBD1	TRBV2
CASSLDLVDRNEGQYF	TGTGCCAGCAGCTTAGACCTTGTGGACAGGAACGAAGGGCAGTACTTC	TRBJ2-7	few	TRBD1	TRBV11-2
CASSLAGGIHEQYF	TGTGCCAGCAGCCTGGCGGGGGGTATACACGAGCAGTACTTC	TRBJ2-7	-	TRBD2	TRBV7-8
CASSSWGQHYEQYF	TGTGCCAGCAGCTCCTGGGGACAGCACTACGAGCAGTACTTC	TRBJ2-7	once	TRBD1	TRBV13
CSARSVSEQFF	TGCAGTGCTAGGAGCGTAAGTGAGCAGTTCTTC	TRBJ2-1	-	-	TRBV20-1
CASRSQDNSYEQYF	TGTGCCAGCAGAAGTCAGGACAACTCCTACGAGCAGTACTTC	TRBJ2-7	-	-	TRBV27
CASSTSGLYNEQFF	TGTGCCAGCAGTACTAGCGGGTTATACAATGAGCAGTTCTTC	TRBJ2-1	-	TRBD2	TRBV2
CASSLAGRKTDTQYF	TGTGCCAGCAGCTTAGCGGGGCGAAAAACAGATACGCAGTATTTT	TRBJ2-3	-	-	TRBV7-2
CAISGTSGRDTQYF	TGTGCCATCTCCGGGACTAGCGGGAGAGATACGCAGTATTTT	TRBJ2-3	-	TRBD2	TRBV10-3
CASSFRGDQETQYF	TGTGCCAGCAGCTTCCGAGGGGACCAAGAGACCCAGTACTTC	TRBJ2-5	few	-	TRBV13
CASSLRPDTIYF	TGTGCCAGCAGCTTAAGGCCTGACACCATATATTTT	TRBJ1-3	-	-	TRBV11-2
CASNQGGNQPQHF	TGTGCCAGCAACCAGGGCGGCAATCAGCCCCAGCATTTT	TRBJ1-5	-	-	TRBV7-2
CASSPDRSNSPLHF	TGCGCCAGCAGTCCGGACAGATCTAATTCACCCCTCCACTTT	TRBJ1-6	-	-	TRBV23-1
CASSLREYTEAFF	TGTGCCAGCAGCTTGAGGGAATACACTGAAGCTTTCTTT	TRBJ1-1	few	-	TRBV5-6
CASSQMGVAEQFF	TGTGCCAGCAGCCAAATGGGGGTCGCTGAGCAGTTCTTC	TRBJ2-1	-	-	TRBV27
CSARDPYGYTF	TGCAGTGCTAGAGATCCTTATGGCTACACCTTC	TRBJ1-2	-	-	TRBV20-1
CASSYRDRGYEQYF	TGTGCCAGCAGCTACCGGGACAGGGGCTACGAGCAGTACTTC	TRBJ2-7	-	TRBD1	TRBV7-8
CASSQDVGLDGYTF	TGTGCCAGCAGCCAAGATGTAGGGTTGGATGGCTACACCTTC	TRBJ1-2	-	-	TRBV4-2
CASSQDAVPGTEAFF	TGCGCCAGCAGCCAAGATGCGGTCCCAGGAACTGAAGCTTTCTTT	TRBJ1-1	-	-	TRBV4-1
CARTEQGRGYTF	TGTGCCAGAACAGAACAGGGACGGGGCTACACCTTC	TRBJ1-2	-	-	TRBV2
CASSLNYRGRTGELFF	TGTGCCAGCAGCTTAAACTACAGGGGGCGAACCGGGGAGCTGTTTTTT	TRBJ2-2	-	TRBD1	TRBV7-6
CASSGTSGVAYNEQFF	TGCGCCAGCAGCGGGACTAGCGGGGTTGCCTACAATGAGCAGTTCTTC	TRBJ2-1	-	TRBD2	TRBV10-1
CASSPQGAAAGGRYNEQFF	TGCGCCAGCAGCCCCCAGGGGGCGGCAGCGGGGGGGAGATACAATGAGCAGTTCTTC	TRBJ2-1	few	TRBD2	TRBV4-1
CSVLTGHFYEQYF	TGCAGCGTTTTGACAGGGCACTTCTACGAGCAGTACTTC	TRBJ2-7	-	TRBD1	TRBV29-1
CASSLNGGPGSEQYF	TGTGCCAGCAGCTTAAACGGGGGGCCCGGAAGCGAGCAGTACTTC	TRBJ2-7	few	-	TRBV13
CATSRDRVQGRRGEQYF	TGTGCCACCAGCAGAGATCGGGTTCAGGGTCGACGGGGAGAGCAGTACTTC	TRBJ2-7	-	-	TRBV15
CSVGATDYEQYF	TGCAGCGTTGGGGCTACCGACTACGAGCAGTACTTC	TRBJ2-7	-	-	TRBV29-1